One and the same sample provided the 21 T cell receptor beta chains below, sequenced in a study of T cells in Graves' hyperthyroidism and ophthalmopathy. What was amplified from RNA transcripts were TCR beta CDR3 regions. In the first-round RT-PCR of the TCR CDR3, the HTBI primer set was used. A single record per CDR3 protein comes from TCRdb applying MiXCR to the multiplex PCR reads. The sample yields hundreds of thousands of distinct CDR3 sequences, approximately 14% seen once. The sample comprised blood. The receptors here all came from a woman aged 45-59 years with Graves' ophthalmopathy.

This clonotype showed up many times. The gene calls are TRBV5-5 and TRBJ1-1, with TRBD1 as a possible D gene (6 bases). V was pared by 1 base and J by 3 bases, with 13 bases between. Per germline, CDR1 SGHKS and CDR2 YYEKEE (reference sequence). This CDR3 has 15 amino acids. This chain's CDR3 is CASSLQGSGDTEAFF. DNA of the CDR3: TGTGCCAGCAGCTTGCAGGGGTCAGGGGACACTGAAGCTTTCTTT.

This clonotype was detected many times. The V call is TRBV6-6, the J call TRBJ2-7; D tentatively reads TRBD1 or TRBD2 (6 bases each). CDR1 and CDR2 (germline): MNHNY, SVGAGI (reference sequence). CDR3 length equals 14 residues. Trimming took off 0 bases at V and 6 bases at J, with 12 bases between the two ends. CDR3 in DNA: TGTGCCAGCAGTTACTCGAGAGGGGGGCTCGAGCAGTACTTC. Amino acids: CASSYSRGGLEQYF.

This clonotype was counted many times. This chain joins TRBV7-9 and TRBJ2-7, with 9 bases fitting TRBD1. V trimming: 5 bases; J trimming: 2 bases; junction bases outside the gene matches: 7. Germline CDR1 and CDR2: SEHNR and FQNEAQ (reference sequence). This CDR3 spans 15 amino acids. In DNA form, the CDR3 reads TGTGCCAGCAGCCCTACCGGGACAGGGCCCTACGAGCAGTACTTC. Amino acid sequence: CASSPTGTGPYEQYF.

This clonotype was counted a few times. This rearrangement joins TRBV29-1 to TRBJ1-2; no definite D call. The CDR3 loop spans 13 amino acids. CDR1 SQVTM and CDR2 ANQGSEA come from the germline V gene. Trimming removed 2 bases from V and 1 base from J, with 8 bases in between. The CDR3 loop is CSVEKGFNYGYTF. The CDR3 coding sequence is TGCAGCGTTGAAAAAGGGTTTAACTATGGCTACACCTTC.

This clonotype was seen more than once but under ten times. The V call is TRBV6-1, the J call TRBJ1-6; 7 bases match TRBD1. Germline V gene sequence: CDR1 MNHNS, CDR2 SASEGT. With V trimmed by 6 bases and J by 0 bases, 5 bases remained unmatched. The CDR3 contains 16 residues. The CDR3 nucleotides read TGTGCCAGCAGACGCGGGGACAGCTCCTATAATTCACCCCTCCACTTT. Translated: CASRRGDSSYNSPLHF.

The chain joins TRBV4-3 to TRBJ2-5, with 7 bases aligning to TRBD2. Germline V gene lookup returns CDR1 LGHNA and CDR2 YSLEER. The trim removed 1 base at V and 4 bases at J, leaving 6 bases unmatched. The CDR3 length is 15 residues. The DNA for the CDR3 is TGCGCCAGCAGCCAAGGAGCTAGCGGCCGAGAGACCCAGTACTTC. Encoded protein: CASSQGASGRETQYF.

This clonotype has just a few counts. The chain is built from TRBV5-1 and TRBJ2-2; 7 bases map to TRBD1. The CDR3 has 16 residues. V lost 2 bases, J lost 2 bases, and 6 bases stayed unmatched. Germline V gene sequence: CDR1 SGHRS, CDR2 YFSETQ. For the CDR3, the DNA is TGCGCCAGCAGCTTAGGAGGACAGGCAAACACCGGGGAGCTGTTTTTT. Encoded protein: CASSLGGQANTGELFF.

This clonotype was detected only a few times. This sequence joins TRBV11-2 and TRBJ2-1; D remains unclear. The germline V gene has CDR1 SGHAT and CDR2 FQNNGV. The CDR3 spans 15 residues. V lost 3 bases, J lost 3 bases, and 12 bases lay in between. CDR3 coding DNA: TGTGCCAGCAGCTTTACGGTTGACGGCTACAATGAGCAGTTCTTC. As protein: CASSFTVDGYNEQFF.

The rearrangement joins TRBV29-1 to TRBJ2-7; 7 positions match TRBD1. Germline V gene lookup returns CDR1 SQVTM and CDR2 ANQGSEA. Unmatched junction bases numbered 15, after V lost 3 bases and J lost 7 bases. This CDR3 has 15 residues. The CDR3 DNA is TGCAGCGTTGAGACCGTCACAGGGGACCTTTGGGAGCAGTACTTC. Protein sequence: CSVETVTGDLWEQYF.

This clonotype has a handful of counts. The DNA of the CDR3 is TGTGCCAGCAGTACCAACGGGCCCACTGAAGCTTTCTTT. Amino acids: CASSTNGPTEAFF. The chain combines TRBV6-2 or TRBV6-3 with TRBJ1-1; unclear D gene. Germline CDR1 and CDR2: MNHEY and SVGEGT. The CDR3 has 13 residues. Trimming pared 5 bases from V and 4 bases from J, leaving 11 bases between.

The table lists this clonotype with many counts. A clone one base away is much larger, so this may be a read error. V is TRBV15 and J is TRBJ2-1; 7 positions agree with TRBD2. Germline CDR1 and CDR2: LNHNV and YYDKDF (reference sequence). J was trimmed by 6 bases and V by 5 bases; bases with no gene match: 10. The CDR3 spans 15 residues. Here the CDR3 DNA reads TGTGCCACCAGCCGGGCTAGCGGACTCTGCAATGAGCAGTTCTTC. It yields the protein CATSRASGLCNEQFF.

This clonotype has at least ten counts. This chain links TRBV5-1 with TRBJ2-7; TRBD1 is a possible D gene (8 bases). Per the germline V gene, CDR1 is SGHRS and CDR2 is YFSETQ. This CDR3 is 16 amino acids long. V lost 4 bases and J 3 bases, leaving 20 bases between the germline ends. The CDR3 nucleotides read TGCGCCAGCAGCATGGGAGGGACAGGTGCTTTCTACGAGCAGTACTTC. Protein product: CASSMGGTGAFYEQYF.

This clonotype was seen ten or more times. The chain recombines TRBV7-3 with TRBJ2-3; a possible D gene is TRBD2 (6 bases). The germline CDR1 and CDR2 sequences are SGHTA and FQGTGA. The CDR3 contains 18 residues. V lost 2 bases and J lost 6, with 24 bases in between. CDR3 in DNA: TGTGCCAGCAGCTTAGGGAGGTCTTCGAGGGAGGATACGGATACGCAGTATTTT. Translated: CASSLGRSSREDTDTQYF.

This clonotype was detected many times. The V and J genes are TRBV20-1 and TRBJ1-2; D uncertain. Germline-derived CDR1 and CDR2 are DFQATT and SNEGSKA (reference sequence). CDR3 length: 13 amino acids. V dropped 6 bases and J dropped 7 bases, with 18 bases sitting between them. This chain's CDR3 is CSATAYSFFGYTF. The DNA of the CDR3 is TGCAGTGCAACCGCCTACAGCTTCTTTGGCTACACCTTC.

The chain employs TRBV9 and TRBJ2-2; D not resolved. This CDR3 is 14 amino acids long. Germline V lookup: CDR1 SGDLS, CDR2 YYNGEE. Trimming stripped 0 bases from V and 5 bases from J, with 8 bases between. CDR3 region: CASSVAPQTGELFF. As DNA, the CDR3 is TGTGCCAGCAGCGTAGCTCCCCAAACCGGGGAGCTGTTTTTT. The complete variable domain, with remaining parts taken from reference TRBV9 and TRBJ2-2, reads DSGVTQTPKHLITATGQRVTLRCSPRSGDLSVYWYQQSLDQGLQFLIQYYNGEERAKGNILERFSAQQFPDLHSELNLSSLELGDSALYFCASSVAPQTGELFFGEGSRLTVL.

The chain carries TRBV13 and TRBJ2-1; TRBD2 aligns across 10 bases. The CDR3 is 18 residues long. With V trimmed by 0 bases and J by 3 bases, 8 bases remained unmatched. CDR1 PRHDT and CDR2 FYEKMQ come from the germline V gene (reference sequence). CDR3 in amino acids: CASSLGVLASGSYNEQFF. In nucleotides, the CDR3 is TGTGCCAGCAGCTTAGGAGTCCTTGCTAGCGGGAGCTACAATGAGCAGTTCTTC.

The chain has TRBV20-1 and TRBJ1-1; D may be TRBD1 (5 bases). V was clipped by 2 bases and J by 3 bases, with 16 bases between them. There are 15 residues in the CDR3. The germline V gene encodes CDR1 DFQATT and CDR2 SNEGSKA (reference sequence). The CDR3, as DNA: TGCAGTGCTAGACCAGGGACGTCACGTGACACTGAAGCTTTCTTT. Translated: CSARPGTSRDTEAFF.

The chain carries TRBV9 and TRBJ1-4; D is unclear. This CDR3 contains 16 residues. Germline-derived CDR1 and CDR2 are SGDLS and YYNGEE. Trimming pared 3 bases from V and 2 bases from J, leaving 14 bases between. The CDR3, as DNA: TGTGCCAGCAGCGACGACCCCCGCGGCACTAATGAAAAACTGTTTTTT. As protein: CASSDDPRGTNEKLFF.

Turning to this clonotype: One end of the junction does not line up with germline, which may come from a read error. J is TRBJ2-7 and V is TRBV6-2 or TRBV6-3, with D perhaps matching TRBD1 or TRBD2 (5 bases each). Germline assignment: CDR1 MNHEY and CDR2 SVGEGT. This CDR3 spans 11 amino acids. DNA for the CDR3: TGTGTCAGCAGGGACGTTTACGAGCAGTACTTC. Protein: CVSRDVYEQYF.

This clonotype has more than one count but fewer than ten. This chain joins TRBV5-6 and TRBJ2-5; TRBD2 aligns across 13 bases. Losses at the gene ends were 4 bases for V and 5 bases for J; bases not matched to a gene: 2. Germline V gene sequence: CDR1 SGHDT, CDR2 YYEEEE. The CDR3 totals 14 residues. The CDR3 protein is CASSRTSGSETQYF. The CDR3 DNA reads as TGTGCCAGCAGCAGGACTAGCGGGAGTGAGACCCAGTACTTC. Complete variable domain (other parts from reference TRBV5-6 and TRBJ2-5): DAGVTQSPTHLIKTRGQQVTLRCSPKSGHDTVSWYQQALGQGPQFIFQYYEEEERQRGNFPDRFSGHQFPNYSSELNVNALLLGDSALYLCASSRTSGSETQYFGPGTRLLVL.

The table lists this clonotype with many counts. The CDR3 DNA follows: TGCAGTGCTAGAGGCAGCTCAAATCAGCCCCAGCATTTT. Amino acids: CSARGSSNQPQHF. The chain joins TRBV20-1 to TRBJ1-5, with D unresolved. The germline CDR1 and CDR2 sequences are DFQATT and SNEGSKA (reference sequence). The CDR3 spans 13 residues. V shed 1 base and J shed 4 bases, with 8 bases lying between them.